The 23 T cell receptor beta chains presented below share a single source sample, sequenced in a study of OX40 agonist ivuxolimab in advanced cancers. Sequencing was performed with immunoSEQ multiplex PCR; in TCRdb, only in-frame clones are kept and a portion is missing. The sample has about 40,000 clones, around 73% seen once. The sequenced sample was CD4+ or CD8+ T cells sorted from blood, obtained in a trial of the OX40 agonist ivuxolimab. These receptors came from an adult with an advanced solid tumor such as melanoma, head and neck, liver or kidney cancer.

Here the CDR3 DNA reads TGTGCCAGCATCATAGCCACCAGGTTTTGGCATGAGCAGTTCTTC. This gives the protein CASIIATRFWHEQFF. The chain uses TRBV21-1 and TRBJ2-1; the table's D call, TRBD1, was not checked against the DNA. TRBV21-1 is a pseudogene locus. The CDR3 is 15 amino acids.

This clone has more than one count but fewer than ten. The chain's CDR3 is CASSSVLGVVADTQYF. As DNA, the CDR3 is TGTGCCAGCAGTTCGGTTCTGGGGGTAGTGGCAGATACGCAGTATTTT. The chain combines TRBV27 with TRBJ2-3, with D tentatively TRBD1 or TRBD2 (5 bases each). The CDR3 sequence is 16 residues long. The ends were cut back, 4 bases at V and 4 bases at J, with 18 bases in the middle. Germline CDR1 and CDR2: MNHEY and SMNVEV (reference sequence).

The chain joins TRBV10-3 to TRBJ2-7; 7 bases fit TRBD2. J gave up 2 bases and V 6 bases, and 10 bases lay outside the gene matches. The CDR3 length is 15 residues. Germline V gene data show CDR1 as ENHRY and CDR2 as SYGVKD. The CDR3 is CAIRGGREGAYEQYF. Written as DNA, the CDR3 is TGTGCCATCAGGGGGGGGAGGGAAGGCGCCTACGAGCAGTACTTC.

The chain uses TRBV5-4 and TRBJ1-3; 7 positions match TRBD1. This CDR3 comprises 14 residues. V shed 4 bases and J 6 bases; nucleotides not matched to a gene: 7. Germline CDR1 SGHNT, CDR2 YYREEE (reference sequence). This chain's CDR3 is CASSVEGAVNTIYF. CDR3 DNA: TGTGCCAGCAGCGTAGAGGGGGCTGTAAACACCATATATTTT.

V and J are TRBV28 and TRBJ2-3; TRBD1 is a possible D gene (6 bases). Per the germline V gene, CDR1 is MDHEN and CDR2 is SYDVKM. The V end lost 1 base, the J end lost 7 bases, and 12 bases lay between the germline ends. The length of the CDR3 is 14 residues. CDR3 sequence reads: CASSLSQGRNTQYF. For the CDR3, the DNA is TGTGCCAGCAGTTTATCACAGGGCCGTAATACGCAGTATTTT.

About this clone: The sample has other DNA sequences that encode this CDR3 too. V usage is TRBV27 and J usage is TRBJ2-7; D unclear. The CDR3 contains 14 residues. The V gene lost 3 bases and the J gene lost 4 bases, with 13 bases spanning the gap. Germline values: CDR1 MNHEY, CDR2 SMNVEV (reference sequence). CDR3 nucleotides: TGTGCCAGCAGTTTCACAGTAAAAGGGTACGAGCAGTACTTC. Translating it yields CASSFTVKGYEQYF.

This chain uses TRBV11-3 with TRBJ2-1; TRBD1 aligns across 8 bases. After removal of 1 base from V and 6 bases from J, the junction contained 2 bases not matched to a gene. Germline V gives CDR1 SGHNT, CDR2 YENEEA. The CDR3 spans 14 residues. The CDR3 DNA reads TGTGCCAGCAGCTTAGGGACAGGGCTCAATGAGCAGTTCTTC. Its translation: CASSLGTGLNEQFF. Looking up the rest from reference TRBV11-3 and TRBJ2-1 gives the full variable domain: EAGVVQSPRYKIIEKKQPVAFWCNPISGHNTLYWYLQNLGQGPELLIRYENEEAVDDSQLPKDRFSAERLKGVDSTLKIQPAELGDSAVYLCASSLGTGLNEQFFGPGTRLTVL.

The chain combines TRBV7-6 with TRBJ1-5; TRBD1 is a possible D gene (5 bases). Per germline, CDR1 SGHVS and CDR2 FNYEAQ. V shed 0 bases and J shed 6 bases, with 12 bases lying between them. The CDR3 contains 15 residues. The CDR3 sequence is CASSLAPTQGQPQHF. Here the CDR3 DNA reads TGTGCCAGCAGCTTAGCGCCGACCCAGGGTCAGCCCCAGCATTTT.

The V gene is TRBV25-1, the J gene TRBJ2-1; no reliable D call. V lost 4 bases to trimming and J lost 10 bases, with 11 bases between them. The CDR3 length is 12 residues. Germline V lookup: CDR1 MGHDK, CDR2 SYGVNS. The CDR3 sequence is CASSGNREEQFF. DNA for the CDR3: TGTGCCAGCAGTGGGAATAGAGAGGAGCAGTTCTTC.

The CDR3 here is CASSLAAGDYGYTF. The DNA of the CDR3 is TGTGCCAGCAGCTTAGCGGCGGGGGACTATGGCTACACCTTC. The chain combines TRBV7-8 with TRBJ1-2, with a weak D call TRBD1 (5 bases). V lost 0 bases and J lost 3, with 8 bases in between. Germline lookup yields CDR1 SGHVS and CDR2 FQNEAQ. The CDR3 runs 14 residues.

CDR3 coding DNA: TGTGCCAGCAGCTTGGCGGAATCAGATACGCAGTATTTT. It yields the protein CASSLAESDTQYF. This sequence joins TRBV5-8 and TRBJ2-3; D is unresolved. The CDR3 contains 13 residues. With 0 bases removed from V and 4 bases from J, the gap between germline ends came to 6 bases. Germline V gives CDR1 SGHTS, CDR2 YDEGEE.

The chain links TRBV12-5 to TRBJ2-5; D is unclear. The germline gives CDR1 LGHNT, CDR2 FRNRAP. This CDR3 spans 12 amino acids. The V and J ends lost 2 bases and 5 bases respectively, with 6 bases between them. This chain's CDR3 is CASGLLGETQYF. The CDR3 nucleotides read TGTGCTAGTGGTTTGCTAGGTGAGACCCAGTACTTC.

There are a few counts of this clone. This specimen includes other DNA sequences encoding the same CDR3. The chain employs TRBV2 and TRBJ2-5; no clear D gene. From germline, CDR1 is SNHLY and CDR2 FYNNEI. The CDR3 runs 12 residues. V was pared by 3 bases and J by 4 bases, with 6 bases between. The CDR3 nucleotides are TGTGCCAGCAGTGACAGTCGAGAGACCCAGTACTTC. Its protein product is CASSDSRETQYF.

J is TRBJ1-2 and V is TRBV10-3; D is undetermined. Trimming removed 3 bases at V and 0 bases at J, with 5 bases between. This CDR3 spans 13 amino acids. Germline V gene lookup returns CDR1 ENHRY and CDR2 SYGVKD. As DNA, the CDR3 is TGTGCCATCAGTGATGTGACTAACTATGGCTACACCTTC. This codes for CAISDVTNYGYTF.

J is TRBJ1-1 and V is TRBV19, with a weak D call TRBD1 (5 bases). CDR3 length equals 16 residues. Germline CDR1 LNHDA, CDR2 SQIVND (reference sequence). V was clipped by 7 bases and J by 0 bases, with 18 bases between them. The CDR3 bases are TGTGCCAGTATTTTGGGTGTGGGGGTCGTGAACACTGAAGCTTTCTTT. It specifies CASILGVGVVNTEAFF.

This clone was detected once. This chain joins TRBV6-1 and TRBJ2-7; 7 bases fit TRBD1. Losses at the gene ends were 6 bases for V and 1 base for J; bases not matched to a gene: 6. Germline assignment: CDR1 MNHNS and CDR2 SASEGT. CDR3 length: 14 amino acids. The CDR3 reads CASRAPGQSYEQYF. CDR3 bases: TGTGCCAGCAGGGCTCCGGGACAGTCCTACGAGCAGTACTTC.

The chain has TRBV18 and TRBJ1-1; TRBD1 is a possible D gene (5 bases). Germline values: CDR1 KGHSH, CDR2 LQKENI. V lost 5 bases, J lost 4 bases, and 11 bases lay in between. The length of the CDR3 is 13 residues. The CDR3 here is CASSAVGGTEAFF. Written as DNA, the CDR3 is TGTGCCAGCTCAGCAGTGGGGGGCACTGAAGCTTTCTTT.

This clone counts as medium-sized. The chain is built from TRBV4-1 and TRBJ2-7, with 9 nucleotides matching TRBD2. V trimming: 4 bases; J trimming: 1 base; junction bases outside the gene matches: 5. Germline-derived CDR1 and CDR2 are MGHRA and YSYEKL. The CDR3 is 15 amino acids. For the CDR3, the DNA is TGCGCCAGCAGCCCGCGACTAGCGGATTCCTACGAGCAGTACTTC. This sequence encodes CASSPRLADSYEQYF.

The CDR3 DNA is TGTGCCAGCAGTTTTGCCGCTGACAATCAGCCCCAGCATTTT. This gives the protein CASSFAADNQPQHF. The V and J genes are TRBV28 and TRBJ1-5; D is undetermined. The CDR3 has 14 residues. The germline CDR1 and CDR2 sequences are MDHEN and SYDVKM. Trimming shortened V by 3 bases and J by 3 bases, and 9 bases separated the two germline ends.

This clone turned up a few times. The gene calls are TRBV28 and TRBJ2-6; 8 bases are a match to TRBD1. This CDR3 comprises 18 residues. V lost 2 bases and J lost 0; bases outside the gene matches: 6. Germline V gives CDR1 MDHEN, CDR2 SYDVKM. CDR3 DNA: TGTGCCAGCAGTTTAGGACCGGACAGGGCCTCTGGGGCCAACGTCCTGACTTTC. Encoded protein: CASSLGPDRASGANVLTF.

This clone was seen just once. The chain recombines TRBV7-9 with TRBJ1-2; 9 nucleotides agree with TRBD1. The length of the CDR3 is 14 residues. Germline V CDR1 and CDR2: SEHNR, FQNEAQ (reference sequence). Trimming cost V 3 bases and J 4 bases; bases outside gene matches: 3. For the CDR3, the DNA is TGTGCCAGCAGCTTGGACAGGGGAGGCTATGGCTACACCTTC. Translation: CASSLDRGGYGYTF.

V gene TRBV5-8 combines with J gene TRBJ2-6; D is unclear. Trimming removed 1 base from V and 0 bases from J, with 5 bases in between. Germline assignment: CDR1 SGHTS and CDR2 YDEGEE. CDR3 length: 15 residues. CDR3 protein: CASSLRGSGANVLTF. The CDR3 DNA reads TGTGCCAGCAGCTTGCGCGGCTCTGGGGCCAACGTCCTGACTTTC.

The CDR3 nucleotides read TGTGCCAGCAGCCCCGGCGGGGGTAGCGGGAGGATTCACGAGCAGTACTTC. It specifies CASSPGGGSGRIHEQYF. The chain combines TRBV5-5 with TRBJ2-7; 10 bases align to TRBD2. Germline loops: CDR1 SGHKS, CDR2 YYEKEE (reference sequence). The CDR3 sequence is 17 residues long. V dropped 4 bases and J dropped 5; count of bases not matched to a gene: 15.